This T cell receptor beta chain stems from a study of shared clonotypes between healthy human individuals. Study observations and caveats: The four-donor shared clonotypes exceeded non-shared clonotypes in generation probability, with non-shared ones scoring lower. Researchers found naive subsets generally carried larger estimated richness than memory subsets.

Partitioning of CD4+ cells yielded a CD45RA+ naive subset and a CD45RA-negative memory subset. Per the germline V gene, CDR1 is MDHEN and CDR2 is SYDVKM. V gave up 10 bases and J gave up 4 bases; unmatched junction bases: 8. The CDR3 is 14 residues long. At the deep level, the assay was run. Assay: immunoSEQ multiplex PCR; the TCRdb copy retains only in-frame clones and omits some. The table lists 2 million to 2.5 million clones, more than 85% of them singletons. Comments on this clone: The target antigen is unknown.

This TCR was sampled from a man aged 18 to 30 in good health. Some clones in this sample may be carry-over from other donors' samples. The chain links TRBV28 to TRBJ2-3, with TRBD1 identical over 10 bases. Specimen: naive CD4+ T cells from PBMCs. Subset reported: CD45RA+ positively selected. CDR3 loop: CAILRDRGADTQYF. CDR3 sequence (DNA): TGTGCCATCCTTCGGGACAGGGGCGCAGATACGCAGTATTTT.